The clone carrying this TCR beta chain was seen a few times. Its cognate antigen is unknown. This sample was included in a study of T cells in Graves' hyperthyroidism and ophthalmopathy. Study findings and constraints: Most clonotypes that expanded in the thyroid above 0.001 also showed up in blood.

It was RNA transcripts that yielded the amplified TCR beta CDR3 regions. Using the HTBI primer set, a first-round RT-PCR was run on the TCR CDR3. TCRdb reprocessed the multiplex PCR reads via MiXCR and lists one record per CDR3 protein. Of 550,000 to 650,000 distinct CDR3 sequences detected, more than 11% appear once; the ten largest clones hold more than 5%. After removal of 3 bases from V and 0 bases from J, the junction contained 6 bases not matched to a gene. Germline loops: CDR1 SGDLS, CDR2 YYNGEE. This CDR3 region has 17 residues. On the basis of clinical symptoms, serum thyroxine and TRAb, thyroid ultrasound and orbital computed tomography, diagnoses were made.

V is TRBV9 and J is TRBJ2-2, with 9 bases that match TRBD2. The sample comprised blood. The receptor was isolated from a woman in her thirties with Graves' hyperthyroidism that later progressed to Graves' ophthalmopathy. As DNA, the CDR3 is TGTGCCAGCAGCGGGGCCGGGACTAGCTCGAACACCGGGGAGCTGTTTTTT. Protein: CASSGAGTSSNTGELFF.